This T cell receptor (beta chain) comes out of a study of blood T cell repertoires in COVID-19. Study overall: Acute-phase and convalescent COVID-19 samples originated in the United States, Italy and Spain. Sources were T cells, B-cell-depleted T cells, or PBMCs; the material itself was cDNA or gDNA.

Participants were placed into cohorts based on the clinical history they reported. Under the authors' procedure: Reference gene primer amplification yielded estimated nucleated cell counts. The table came from immunoSEQ multiplex PCR; TCRdb's copy has only in-frame clones and leaves some out. The DNA was the basis for D and trimming; V, J and clone size are from that table. The sample lists a few hundred thousand clones; 70% to 90% were seen once. Sequenced: PBMCs or T cells enriched from blood (not recorded which). This sequence originates from a woman younger than 35 who had recovered from COVID-19.

The CDR3 protein is CASSPRSGQGALYAPLHF. The CDR3 DNA sequence: TGTGCCAGCTCACCGAGGTCCGGCCAGGGGGCGCTTTATGCACCCCTCCACTTT. The genes are TRBV18 and TRBJ1-6; TRBD1 matches at 8 bases. After removal of 3 bases from V and 11 bases from J, the junction contained 18 bases not matched to a gene. The CDR3 runs to 18 residues. Germline V gene data show CDR1 as KGHSH and CDR2 as LQKENI.